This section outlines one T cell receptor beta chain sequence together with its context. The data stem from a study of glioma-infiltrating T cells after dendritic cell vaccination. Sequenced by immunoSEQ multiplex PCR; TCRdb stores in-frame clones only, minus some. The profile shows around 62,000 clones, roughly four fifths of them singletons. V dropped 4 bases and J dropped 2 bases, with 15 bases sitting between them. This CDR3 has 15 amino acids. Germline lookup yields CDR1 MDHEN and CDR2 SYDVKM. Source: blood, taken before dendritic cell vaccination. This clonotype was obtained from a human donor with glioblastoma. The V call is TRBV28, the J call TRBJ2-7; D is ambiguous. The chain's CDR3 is CASSSSWASPYEQYF. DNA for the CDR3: TGTGCCAGCAGTTCGAGCTGGGCCTCCCCCTACGAGCAGTACTTC.